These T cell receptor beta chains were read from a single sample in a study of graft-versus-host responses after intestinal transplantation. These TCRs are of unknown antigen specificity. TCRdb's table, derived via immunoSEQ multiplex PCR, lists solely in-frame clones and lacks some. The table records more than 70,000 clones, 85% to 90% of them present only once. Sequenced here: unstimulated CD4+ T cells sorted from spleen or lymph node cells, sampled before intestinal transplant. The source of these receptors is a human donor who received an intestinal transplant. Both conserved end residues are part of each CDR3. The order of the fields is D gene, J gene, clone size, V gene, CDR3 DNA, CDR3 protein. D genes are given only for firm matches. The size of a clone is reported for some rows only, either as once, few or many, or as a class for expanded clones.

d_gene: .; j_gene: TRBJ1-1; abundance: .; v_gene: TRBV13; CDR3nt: TGTGCCAGCAGCTTAACGTCAGGTGGTGAAGCTTTCTTT; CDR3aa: CASSLTSGGEAFF
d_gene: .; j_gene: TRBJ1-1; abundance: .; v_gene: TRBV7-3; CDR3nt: TGTGCCAGCAGCTTGTCCCGGGGGGGCCCCGGCGAAGCTTTCTTT; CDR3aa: CASSLSRGGPGEAFF
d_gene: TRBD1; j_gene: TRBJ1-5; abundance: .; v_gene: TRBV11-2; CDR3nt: TGTGCCAGCAGCCCGGGGGGACAGGGCCATCAGCCCCAGCATTTT; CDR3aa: CASSPGGQGHQPQHF
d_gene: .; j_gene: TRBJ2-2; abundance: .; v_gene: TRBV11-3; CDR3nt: TGTGCCAGCAGCTTGGGACGGGGGAGGAACACCGGGGAGCTGTTTTTT; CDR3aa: CASSLGRGRNTGELFF
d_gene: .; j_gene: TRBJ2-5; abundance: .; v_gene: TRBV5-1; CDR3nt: TGCGCCAGCAGCTTAGGTTACACAGCCTTCCAAGAGACCCAGTACTTC; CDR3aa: CASSLGYTAFQETQYF
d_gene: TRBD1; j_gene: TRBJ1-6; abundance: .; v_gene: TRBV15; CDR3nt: TGTGCCACCAGCAGGCAGACAGGGATAAATAATTCACCCCTCCACTTT; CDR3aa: CATSRQTGINNSPLHF
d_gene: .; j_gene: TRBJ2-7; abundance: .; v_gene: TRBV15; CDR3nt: TGTGCCACCAGCCTAACGCGGGGCCACGAGCAGTACTTC; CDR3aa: CATSLTRGHEQYF
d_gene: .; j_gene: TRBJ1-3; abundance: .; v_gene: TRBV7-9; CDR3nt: TGTGCCAGCAGCTCTGACGGGACACCTGGAAACACCATATATTTT; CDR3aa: CASSSDGTPGNTIYF
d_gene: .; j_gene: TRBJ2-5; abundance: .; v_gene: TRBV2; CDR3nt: TGTGCCAGCAGTGTGGACAGAAACCAAGAGACCCAGTACTTC; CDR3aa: CASSVDRNQETQYF
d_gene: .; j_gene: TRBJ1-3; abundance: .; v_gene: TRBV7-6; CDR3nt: TGTGCCAGCAGCCCACAGGCCTCCTCTGGAAACACCATATATTTT; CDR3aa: CASSPQASSGNTIYF
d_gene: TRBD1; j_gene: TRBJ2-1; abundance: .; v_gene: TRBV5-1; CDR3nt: TGCGCCAGCAGCCCAAGGGACAGACACAATGAGCAGTTCTTC; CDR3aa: CASSPRDRHNEQFF
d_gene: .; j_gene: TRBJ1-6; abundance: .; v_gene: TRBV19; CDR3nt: TGTGCCAGTACGCACCGCCCGGAGGCAAATAATTCACCCCTCCACTTT; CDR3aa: CASTHRPEANNSPLHF
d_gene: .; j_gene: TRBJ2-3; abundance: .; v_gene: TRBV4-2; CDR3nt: TGTGCCAGCAGCCAAGAGTCCGCCTACACAGATACGCAGTATTTT; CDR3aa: CASSQESAYTDTQYF
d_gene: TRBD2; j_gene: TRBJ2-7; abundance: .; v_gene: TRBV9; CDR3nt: TGTGCCAGCAGCGTAGGGTCGTTCGGGGGGACCCCTAGCTCCTACGAGCAGTACTTC; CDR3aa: CASSVGSFGGTPSSYEQYF
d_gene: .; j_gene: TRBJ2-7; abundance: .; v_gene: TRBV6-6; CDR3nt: TGTGCCAGCAGTTACCACAGGACAACCTACGAGCAGTACTTC; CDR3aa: CASSYHRTTYEQYF
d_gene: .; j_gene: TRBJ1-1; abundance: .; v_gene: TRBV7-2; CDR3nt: TGTGCCAGCAGCCCCCCCCTTGTAAATACTGAAGCTTTCTTT; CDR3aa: CASSPPLVNTEAFF
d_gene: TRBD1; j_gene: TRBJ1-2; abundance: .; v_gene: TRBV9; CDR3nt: TGTGCCAGCCAAAGGACAGGGGGCATTTATGGCTACACCTTC; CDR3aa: CASQRTGGIYGYTF
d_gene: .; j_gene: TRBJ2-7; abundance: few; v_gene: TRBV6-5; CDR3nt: TGTGCCAGCAGTTACTCGGAGGGGTCCATTTACGAGCAGTACTTC; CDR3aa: CASSYSEGSIYEQYF
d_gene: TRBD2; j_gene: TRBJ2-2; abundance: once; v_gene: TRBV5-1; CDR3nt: TGCGCCAGCCAACTAGCGGGGGGGAACACCGGGGAGCTGTTTTTT; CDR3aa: CASQLAGGNTGELFF
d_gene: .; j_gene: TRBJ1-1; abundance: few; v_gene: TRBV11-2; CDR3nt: TGTGCCAGCAGCCCAGGTCCTGAAGCTTTCTTT; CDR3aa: CASSPGPEAFF
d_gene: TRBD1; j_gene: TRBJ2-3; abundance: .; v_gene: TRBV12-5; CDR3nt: TGTGCTAGTGGTCCCAAGCTGACCGGGACAGGGAGCACAGATACGCAGTATTTT; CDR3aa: CASGPKLTGTGSTDTQYF
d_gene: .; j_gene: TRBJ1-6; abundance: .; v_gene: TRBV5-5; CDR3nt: TGTGCCAGCAGCTTACAGGGTTCCAATTCACCCCTCCACTTT; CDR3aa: CASSLQGSNSPLHF
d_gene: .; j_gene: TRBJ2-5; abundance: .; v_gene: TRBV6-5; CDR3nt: TGTGCCAGCAGCCCCGGACAGATCCTTTCGGAGACCCAGTACTTC; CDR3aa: CASSPGQILSETQYF
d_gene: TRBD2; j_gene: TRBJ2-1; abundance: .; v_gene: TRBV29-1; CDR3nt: TGCAGCGTTGTTGATAGCGGGGGGACGACAAGGAGCTCCTACAATGAGCAGTTCTTC; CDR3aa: CSVVDSGGTTRSSYNEQFF
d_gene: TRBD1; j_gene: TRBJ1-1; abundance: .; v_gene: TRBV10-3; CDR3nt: TGTGCCATCAGTACACAGGGGGCGCAGGACACTGAAGCTTTCTTT; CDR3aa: CAISTQGAQDTEAFF
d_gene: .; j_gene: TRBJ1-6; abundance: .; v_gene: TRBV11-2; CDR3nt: TGTGCCAGCAGCTTCGTCAGGCAGAATTCACCCCTCCACTTT; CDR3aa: CASSFVRQNSPLHF
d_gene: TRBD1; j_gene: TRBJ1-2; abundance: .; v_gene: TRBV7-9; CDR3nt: TGTGCCAGCAGCCGCAGGGGGGACTATGGCTACACCTTC; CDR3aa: CASSRRGDYGYTF
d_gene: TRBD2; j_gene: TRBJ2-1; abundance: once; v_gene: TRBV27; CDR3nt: TGTGCCACCAGACTAGCGGGTGGGAATCAGCAGTTCTTC; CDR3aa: CATRLAGGNQQFF
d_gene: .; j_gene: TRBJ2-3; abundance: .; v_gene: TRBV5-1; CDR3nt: TGCGCCAGCAGCTCCGGGACTTACACAGATACGCAGTATTTT; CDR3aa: CASSSGTYTDTQYF
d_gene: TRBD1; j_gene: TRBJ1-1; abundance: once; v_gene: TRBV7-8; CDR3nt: TGTGCCAGCAGCTTAGCGGGGGACAGTGAAGCTTTCTTT; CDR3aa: CASSLAGDSEAFF
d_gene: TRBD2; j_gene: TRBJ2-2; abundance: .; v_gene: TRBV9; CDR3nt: TGTGCCAGCAGCGCCCCCCGACTAGCCGGGGGGGCCACCGGGGAGCTGTTTTTT; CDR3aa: CASSAPRLAGGATGELFF
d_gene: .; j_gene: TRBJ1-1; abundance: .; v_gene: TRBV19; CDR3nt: TGTGCCAGTAGTACCCACCCACAGGGAGTGTACACTGAAGCTTTCTTT; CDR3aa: CASSTHPQGVYTEAFF
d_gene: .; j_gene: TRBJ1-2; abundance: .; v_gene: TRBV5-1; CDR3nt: TGCGCCAGCAGCCCGGACAGTTCCATAGGCTACACCTTC; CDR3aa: CASSPDSSIGYTF